The 15 T cell receptor beta chains below come from one sample, sequenced in a study of cytomegalovirus exposure and HLA in healthy donors. Data came from immunoSEQ multiplex PCR; TCRdb stores just in-frame clones and leaves some out. The sample contains 70,000 to 80,000 clones, about 94% of which appear only once. Sequenced input: PBMCs. The source is a woman under 30 in good health and CMV-seropositive.

V and J are TRBV2 and TRBJ2-1, with TRBD2 matching over 15 bases. The CDR3 sequence is 16 residues long. The germline V gene has CDR1 SNHLY and CDR2 FYNNEI. The junction had 11 bases not matched to a gene; V was cut back by 7 bases and J by 10 bases. As DNA, the CDR3 is TGTGCCAGCACACCCCGGACTAGCGGGAGGGCCAGGGAGCAGTTCTTC. Its translation is CASTPRTSGRAREQFF.

The chain joins TRBV28 to TRBJ1-5, with TRBD1 matching 10 bases. Germline trimming cut 6 bases from V and 3 bases from J; bases unmatched to any gene: 23. The germline CDR1 and CDR2 sequences are MDHEN and SYDVKM. The CDR3 covers 21 residues. DNA of the CDR3: TGTGCCAGCAGAGACCACGACCGGGACAGGGGCCGTAGGCCCTCCAATCAGCCCCAGCATTTT. It translates to CASRDHDRDRGRRPSNQPQHF.

The V gene is TRBV7-2, the J gene TRBJ2-7, with 8 bases fitting TRBD1. CDR3 length: 16 amino acids. CDR1 and CDR2 (germline): SGHTA, FQGNSA. The ends lost 0 bases at V and 5 bases at J; junction bases unmatched: 9. In nucleotides, the CDR3 is TGTGCCAGCAGCTTAGCGTACGGACAGGGCACCCACGAGCAGTACTTC. Translation gives CASSLAYGQGTHEQYF. The variable domain in full, with the rest retrieved from reference TRBV7-2 and TRBJ2-7, is GAGVSQSPSNKVTEKGKDVELRCDPISGHTALYWYRQSLGQGLEFLIYFQGNSAPDKSGLPSDRFSAERTGGSVSTLTIQRTQQEDSAVYLCASSLAYGQGTHEQYFGPGTRLTVT.

The CDR3 DNA reads TGCGCCAGCAGCTTGGCGACAGGGGGAGAGACCCAGTACTTC. Its translation is CASSLATGGETQYF. The genes are TRBV5-1 and TRBJ2-5; 9 nucleotides line up with TRBD1. The V gene's germline CDR1 is SGHRS and CDR2 YFSETQ. V lost 0 bases to trimming and J lost 4 bases; unmatched junction nucleotides: 1. The CDR3 has 14 residues.

For the CDR3, the DNA is TGTGCCAGCAGCCAAGTAGAGGGACAGAGCCACGAGCAGTACTTC. It yields the protein CASSQVEGQSHEQYF. This chain joins TRBV4-2 and TRBJ2-7; 7 bases agree with TRBD1. Unmatched junction bases numbered 8, after V lost 1 base and J lost 5 bases. The CDR3 runs to 15 residues. The germline V gene has CDR1 LGHNA and CDR2 YNFKEQ.

The V and J genes are TRBV6-6 and TRBJ2-7; D may be TRBD2 (6 bases). V lost 5 bases to trimming and J lost 3 bases, with 14 bases between them. The CDR3 has 14 amino acids. Per germline, CDR1 MNHNY and CDR2 SVGAGI (reference sequence). CDR3 DNA: TGTGCCAGCAGTAACGGCGGGGAGTTCTACGAGCAGTACTTC. It yields the protein CASSNGGEFYEQYF.

The CDR3: CAWKGDRGTQYF. The CDR3 region has the DNA TGTGCCTGGAAAGGGGACAGGGGTACGCAGTATTTT. The chain couples TRBV30 to TRBJ2-3, with 10 bases matching TRBD1. CDR1 is GTSNPN and CDR2 is SVGIG in the germline V gene (reference sequence). The V and J ends lost 4 bases and 8 bases, in that order; junction bases with no gene match: 3. This CDR3 region has 12 residues. The whole variable domain, remainder taken from reference TRBV30 and TRBJ2-3, is SQTIHQWPATLVQPVGSPLSLECTVEGTSNPNLYWYRQAAGRGLQLLFYSVGIGQISSEVPQNLSASRPQDRQFILSSKKLLLSDSGFYLCAWKGDRGTQYFGPGTRLTVL.

The CDR3 loop is CASSLPGLGGNEQFF. The CDR3 DNA reads as TGTGCCAGCAGTTTACCGGGACTAGGTGGCAATGAGCAGTTCTTC. The V and J genes are TRBV28 and TRBJ2-1, with 8 bases lining up with TRBD2. V shed 2 bases and J 6 bases; nucleotides not matched to a gene: 6. The CDR3 sequence is 15 residues long. The germline CDR1 and CDR2 sequences are MDHEN and SYDVKM.

The V gene is TRBV11-2, the J gene TRBJ2-6; TRBD2 might be the D (6 bases). This CDR3 has 16 amino acids. V lost 5 bases, J lost 2 bases, and 13 bases lay in between. The germline V gene encodes CDR1 SGHAT and CDR2 FQNNGV. CDR3 region: CASSPSWGAGANVLTF. The CDR3 DNA sequence: TGTGCCAGCAGCCCTAGCTGGGGGGCTGGGGCCAACGTCCTGACTTTC. The complete variable domain, with remaining parts taken from reference TRBV11-2 and TRBJ2-6, reads EAGVAQSPRYKIIEKRQSVAFWCNPISGHATLYWYQQILGQGPKLLIQFQNNGVVDDSQLPKDRFSAERLKGVDSTLKIQPAKLEDSAVYLCASSPSWGAGANVLTFGAGSRLTVL.

The chain uses TRBV7-9 and TRBJ2-7, with 8 bases identical to TRBD2. Germline V gene lookup returns CDR1 SEHNR and CDR2 FQNEAQ (reference sequence). The CDR3 is 16 amino acids. Germline trimming cut 5 bases from V and 4 bases from J; bases unmatched to any gene: 13. The CDR3 loop is CASSPFERETTYEQYF. The CDR3 nucleotides read TGTGCCAGCAGCCCGTTCGAGCGGGAGACCACTTACGAGCAGTACTTC.

The chain recombines TRBV2 with TRBJ2-1; perhaps TRBD2 as D (6 bases). The CDR3 covers 13 residues. The V end was cut by 7 bases, the J end by 10 bases, with 17 bases between. Per the germline V gene, CDR1 is SNHLY and CDR2 is FYNNEI. In DNA, the CDR3 is TGTGCCAGCATCGGCGGGGTCGACGGCGAGCAGTTCTTC. This translates into CASIGGVDGEQFF.

The V gene is TRBV7-2, the J gene TRBJ2-7, with 9 bases fitting TRBD1. The germline V gene encodes CDR1 SGHTA and CDR2 FQGNSA. The ends lost 0 bases at V and 7 bases at J; junction bases unmatched: 7. CDR3 length equals 15 residues. The CDR3 DNA is TGTGCCAGCAGCTTAGCCCGGGACAGGGTCGGGGAGCAGTACTTC. The encoded protein is CASSLARDRVGEQYF.

The rearrangement joins TRBV28 to TRBJ2-6, with D possibly being TRBD1 (6 bases). This CDR3 region has 15 residues. Trimming removed 10 bases from V and 0 bases from J, with 13 bases in between. Germline CDR1 MDHEN, CDR2 SYDVKM. This CDR3 reads CAIQGSSSGANVLTF. CDR3 coding DNA: TGTGCCATACAGGGTAGCTCCTCTGGGGCCAACGTCCTGACTTTC.

The rearrangement uses TRBV29-1 and TRBJ2-3, with a tentative D call TRBD2 (5 bases). Germline V gene lookup returns CDR1 SQVTM and CDR2 ANQGSEA. Trimming stripped 2 bases from V and 2 bases from J, with 11 bases between. This CDR3 is 14 amino acids long. DNA for the CDR3: TGCAGCGTTGAAATCCGGGGTTACACAGATACGCAGTATTTT. Its protein is CSVEIRGYTDTQYF.

This chain connects TRBV7-2 to TRBJ2-3; D is unresolved. Deletions cut 6 bases from V and 0 bases from J, with 13 bases between. In germline, CDR1 is SGHTA, CDR2 FQGNSA. The CDR3 spans 15 residues. The CDR3 is CASRPTRRSTDTQYF. The DNA for the CDR3 is TGTGCCAGCAGACCTACGCGGAGAAGCACAGATACGCAGTATTTT.